This T cell receptor beta chain was observed in a study of identical twins (dated by TCRdb to about 2016). Notes on the research overall: To test whether fetal clonotypes persist, this study deep-sequenced TCR alpha and beta repertoires from monozygotic twins, from unrelated adults of various ages, and from cord blood. To rule out contamination, the twin experiments were replicated at different times with different library preparation protocols. Study-wide findings and limitations: Abundant cord blood beta clonotypes carried fewer insertions; young adult naive repertoires showed a weaker similar trend, while memory repertoires showed none. Compared with coincidental sharing between unrelated individuals, an excess of low generation-probability sequences was observed among out-of-frame TCR alpha sequences shared between twins. Zero-insertion analyses could be partly confounded by invariant T cells such as MAIT and iNKT, although diverse VJ usage argued against such confounding for most clonotypes. Conclusions relied on cross-sectional statistical analysis, since the same donors could not be followed over many years. A weaker excess of twin sharing was found in beta out-of-frame sequences because the signal-to-noise ratio was lowered by fewer shared sequences. In monozygotic twins, recombination models systematically underestimated out-of-frame TCR alpha sharing, but the models matched the sharing seen between unrelated individuals.

Regarding this clonotype: No cognate antigen has been identified for it. It has no much larger one-base neighbor in the sample; base qualities were not kept.

Every donor in the study was a healthy Caucasian. Reading from cysteine to phenylalanine, the CDR3 counts 14 amino acids. Of all the DNA, just the CDR3 is kept, 42 bases in frame from base 1. At the junction V is shortened by 4 bases and J by 2 bases, with 8 bases in between. CDR1 and CDR2, per the germline V gene, are KGHDR and SFDVKD. The library was made by 5' RACE. The sequencer was an Illumina HiSeq 2000. Template switching added a universal primer binding site, and the final cDNA carried a unique molecular identifier that allowed TCR cDNA molecules to be counted accurately. Specific primers in the conserved constant-segment region were used to synthesize first-strand cDNA for the TCR alpha and beta chains. Each cDNA library was double barcoded, with a SMART-Mk sample barcode plus Illumina barcodes, to control for contamination. TruSeq adapter sequences, together with Illumina sample barcodes, were added in two successive PCR steps. Sequencing of the TCR alpha and beta cDNA libraries was done on the Illumina HiSeq platform using custom primers. The original methods were these. MiGEC was used to process raw reads and extract unique molecular identifiers, and MiXCR was used to find CDR3 positions. For each individual, recombination models were inferred using an EM algorithm with the repgenHMM and IGoR tools. Shared clonotype analysis was performed with the tcR package in R, normalizing sharing by the product of cloneset sizes. Out-of-frame nonproductive sequences were analyzed to study raw recombination free of thymic and clonal selection effects. TCRdb reworked the public reads: Q25 trimming with fastp, MiXCR clone assembly, productive beta chains retained. Duplicate CDR3 protein sequences are folded into a single record with the most common DNA and genes. TCRdb's processing, not the study's, gives the V and J calls here. A total of 1.5 million to 2 million distinct CDR3 sequences appear in this sample, less than 35% of them only once. The top ten clonotypes cover 0.25% to 0.3% of the sample.

What was sequenced was cord blood. Rearrangement joined TRBV24-1 to TRBJ2-1; the D gene is possibly TRBD1 or TRBD2, each agreeing over 5 bases. The source is a newborn girl in good health. The encoded CDR3 is CATSDRGPYNEQFF. The nucleotide sequence is TGTGCCACCAGTGACCGGGGACCCTACAATGAGCAGTTCTTC.